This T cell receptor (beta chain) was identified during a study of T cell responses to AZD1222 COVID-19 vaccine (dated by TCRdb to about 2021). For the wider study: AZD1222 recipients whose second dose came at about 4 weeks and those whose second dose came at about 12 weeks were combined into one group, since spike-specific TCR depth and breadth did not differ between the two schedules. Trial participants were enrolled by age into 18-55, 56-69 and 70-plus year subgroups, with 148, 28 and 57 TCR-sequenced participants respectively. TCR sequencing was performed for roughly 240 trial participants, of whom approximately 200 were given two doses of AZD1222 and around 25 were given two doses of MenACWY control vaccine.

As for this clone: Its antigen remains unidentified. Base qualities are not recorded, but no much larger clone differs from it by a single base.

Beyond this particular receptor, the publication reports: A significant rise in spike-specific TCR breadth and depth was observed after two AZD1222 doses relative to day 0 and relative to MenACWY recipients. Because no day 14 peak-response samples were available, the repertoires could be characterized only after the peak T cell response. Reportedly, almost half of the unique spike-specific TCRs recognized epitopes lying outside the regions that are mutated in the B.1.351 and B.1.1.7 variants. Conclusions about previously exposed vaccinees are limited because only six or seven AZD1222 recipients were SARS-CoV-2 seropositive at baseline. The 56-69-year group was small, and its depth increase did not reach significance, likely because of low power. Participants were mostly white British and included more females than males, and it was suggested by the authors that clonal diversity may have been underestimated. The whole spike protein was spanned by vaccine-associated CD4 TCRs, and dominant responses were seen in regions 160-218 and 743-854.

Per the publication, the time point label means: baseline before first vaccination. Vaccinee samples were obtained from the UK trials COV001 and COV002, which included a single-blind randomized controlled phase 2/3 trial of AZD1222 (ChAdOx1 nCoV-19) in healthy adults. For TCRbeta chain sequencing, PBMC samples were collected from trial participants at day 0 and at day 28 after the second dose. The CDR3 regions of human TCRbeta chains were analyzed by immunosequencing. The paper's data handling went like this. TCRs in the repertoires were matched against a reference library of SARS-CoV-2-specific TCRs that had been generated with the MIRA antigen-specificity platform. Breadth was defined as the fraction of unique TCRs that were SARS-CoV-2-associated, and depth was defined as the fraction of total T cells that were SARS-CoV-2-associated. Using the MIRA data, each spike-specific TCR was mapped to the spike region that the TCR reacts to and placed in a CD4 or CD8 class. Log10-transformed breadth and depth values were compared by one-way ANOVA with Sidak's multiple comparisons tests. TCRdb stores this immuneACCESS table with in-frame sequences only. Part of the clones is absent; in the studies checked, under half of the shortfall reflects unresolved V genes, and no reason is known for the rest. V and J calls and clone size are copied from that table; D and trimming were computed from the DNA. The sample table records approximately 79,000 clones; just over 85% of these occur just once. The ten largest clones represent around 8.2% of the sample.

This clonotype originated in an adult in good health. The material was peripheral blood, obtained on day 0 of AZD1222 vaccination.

The CDR3: CASSNRAGESTGELFF. The bases read TGCGCCAGCAGCAATAGAGCGGGAGAGAGCACCGGGGAGCTGTTTTTT. The chain is assembled from TRBV5-1 and TRBJ2-2, and 8 junction bases match TRBD2. The CDR3 runs 16 amino acids, cysteine and phenylalanine included. The sequence is cut down to CDR3 DNA, 48 bases in frame from base 1. Trimming takes 4 bases off V and 4 bases off J; junction bases not matched to a gene: 9. The germline V gene specifies SGHRS as CDR1 and YFSETQ as CDR2.